A selection of T cell receptor beta chains follows, all from one sample in a study of T cell responses to AZD1222 COVID-19 vaccine. Sequenced by immunoSEQ multiplex PCR; TCRdb stores in-frame clones only, minus some. The data contain around 140,000 clones, 93% of them singletons. The material was peripheral blood, obtained after recovery from COVID-19. The receptors stem from an adult who had recovered from COVID-19. The CDR3 runs from the conserved cysteine through the conserved F or W. The order of the fields is V gene, J gene, D gene, clone size, CDR3 DNA, CDR3 protein. A D gene is named only where the DNA matches it firmly. Not all rows give a size; the values are once, few, many and, for expanded clones, a class.

V gene: TRBV28; J gene: TRBJ2-7; D gene: -; clone size: -; CDR3 DNA: TGTGCCAGCAGTTATCCAATCTTCGAGCAGTACTTC; CDR3 protein: CASSYPIFEQYF
V gene: TRBV14; J gene: TRBJ1-4; D gene: TRBD1; clone size: -; CDR3 DNA: TGTGCCAGCAGCCAGGGGACAGGGCGATATGCAACTAATGAAAAACTGTTTTTT; CDR3 protein: CASSQGTGRYATNEKLFF
V gene: TRBV5-1; J gene: TRBJ2-3; D gene: TRBD2; clone size: -; CDR3 DNA: TGCGCCAGCAGTCCAGACCCGCGGGGGGGCACAGATACGCAGTATTTT; CDR3 protein: CASSPDPRGGTDTQYF
V gene: TRBV7-8; J gene: TRBJ2-1; D gene: TRBD2; clone size: -; CDR3 DNA: TGTGCCAGCAGCTTGAGACTAGCGGAGTACAATGAGCAGTTCTTC; CDR3 protein: CASSLRLAEYNEQFF
V gene: TRBV5-1; J gene: TRBJ1-1; D gene: -; clone size: -; CDR3 DNA: TGCGCCAGCAGCCGGGCTCGATCAGGGATGACTGAAGCTTTCTTT; CDR3 protein: CASSRARSGMTEAFF
V gene: TRBV28; J gene: TRBJ1-6; D gene: -; clone size: -; CDR3 DNA: TGTGCCAGCACCACCAGGGTACCGACCCTCCACTTT; CDR3 protein: CASTTRVPTLHF
V gene: TRBV2; J gene: TRBJ2-7; D gene: TRBD1; clone size: -; CDR3 DNA: TGTGCCAGCAGTAAACGTGCAGGGGGCAGACTAGACGAGCAGTACTTC; CDR3 protein: CASSKRAGGRLDEQYF
V gene: TRBV6-1; J gene: TRBJ2-2; D gene: -; clone size: -; CDR3 DNA: TGTGCCAGCAGTGAGCGTACAGGGGGACTAGGAATCGCCGGGGAGCTGTTTTTT; CDR3 protein: CASSERTGGLGIAGELFF
V gene: TRBV30; J gene: TRBJ2-3; D gene: -; clone size: -; CDR3 DNA: TGTGCCTGGAGTGTTAAGGGGGTCTACACAGATACGCAGTATTTT; CDR3 protein: CAWSVKGVYTDTQYF
V gene: TRBV28; J gene: TRBJ1-2; D gene: -; clone size: -; CDR3 DNA: TGTGCCAGCAGTTCGATCAACTATGGCTACACCTTC; CDR3 protein: CASSSINYGYTF
V gene: TRBV28; J gene: TRBJ2-1; D gene: -; clone size: once; CDR3 DNA: TGTGCCAGCAGTTTACTGACCGGGGAGCAGTTCTTC; CDR3 protein: CASSLLTGEQFF
V gene: TRBV28; J gene: TRBJ1-5; D gene: -; clone size: -; CDR3 DNA: TGTGCCAGCAGTTTAGGAGGACAGAGTTTAAGTTGGCCCCAGCATTTT; CDR3 protein: CASSLGGQSLSWPQHF
V gene: TRBV19; J gene: TRBJ1-5; D gene: TRBD1; clone size: once; CDR3 DNA: TGTGCCAGTAGTTTCCTAGGGGGGAGACAGGGAGCGCCCCAGCATTTT; CDR3 protein: CASSFLGGRQGAPQHF
V gene: TRBV24-1; J gene: TRBJ1-2; D gene: -; clone size: -; CDR3 DNA: TGTGCCACCAGTGATCTGTGGACAGATGGCTACACCTTC; CDR3 protein: CATSDLWTDGYTF
V gene: TRBV28; J gene: TRBJ2-2; D gene: TRBD2; clone size: -; CDR3 DNA: TGTGCCAGCAGAAAAGCGGGAGGGAACACCGGGGAGCTGTTTTTT; CDR3 protein: CASRKAGGNTGELFF
V gene: TRBV4-1; J gene: TRBJ2-1; D gene: -; clone size: -; CDR3 DNA: TGCGCCAGCAGCCAATCCGGTGAGCAGTTCTTC; CDR3 protein: CASSQSGEQFF
V gene: TRBV5-1; J gene: TRBJ1-1; D gene: -; clone size: -; CDR3 DNA: TGCGCCAGCAGCTTGGCCGGAGGGAATGCTTTCTTT; CDR3 protein: CASSLAGGNAFF
V gene: TRBV10-3; J gene: TRBJ1-2; D gene: TRBD1; clone size: -; CDR3 DNA: TGTGCCATCAGTGAGTCGGGGACAGTCTATGGCTACACCTTC; CDR3 protein: CAISESGTVYGYTF
V gene: TRBV27; J gene: TRBJ1-1; D gene: -; clone size: -; CDR3 DNA: TGTGCCAGCAGTTTAATCGGGTTTGGGTATGGCACTGAAGCTTTCTTT; CDR3 protein: CASSLIGFGYGTEAFF
V gene: TRBV29-1; J gene: TRBJ2-1; D gene: -; clone size: -; CDR3 DNA: TGCAGCTACGAAGTGGCAGCCCTTTACAATGAGCAGTTCTTC; CDR3 protein: CSYEVAALYNEQFF
V gene: TRBV5-1; J gene: TRBJ1-3; D gene: -; clone size: -; CDR3 DNA: TGCGCCAGCAGCTTGTGGGGGACTGGACGGGACTCTGGAAACACCATATATTTT; CDR3 protein: CASSLWGTGRDSGNTIYF
V gene: TRBV3-1/TRBV3-2; J gene: TRBJ1-4; D gene: -; clone size: -; CDR3 DNA: TGTGCCAGCAGCCCCGCCGGCAAAAATGAAAAACTGTTTTTT; CDR3 protein: CASSPAGKNEKLFF
V gene: TRBV9; J gene: TRBJ2-2; D gene: TRBD2; clone size: -; CDR3 DNA: TGTGCCAGCACACTTGCCGGGACTAGCGGGACCACCGGGGAGCTGTTTTTT; CDR3 protein: CASTLAGTSGTTGELFF
V gene: TRBV28; J gene: TRBJ2-3; D gene: TRBD1; clone size: -; CDR3 DNA: TGTGCCAGCAGCATAGGGGGCGGTTCCCCAGATACGCAGTATTTT; CDR3 protein: CASSIGGGSPDTQYF
V gene: TRBV7-2; J gene: TRBJ2-7; D gene: TRBD1; clone size: few; CDR3 DNA: TGTGCCAGCAGCCCGGGACAGGGGTTACAGCAGTACTTC; CDR3 protein: CASSPGQGLQQYF
V gene: TRBV7-9; J gene: TRBJ1-2; D gene: -; clone size: -; CDR3 DNA: TGTGCCAGCAGCTTACCCTGGGGGGAACAGGGTGGCTACACCTTC; CDR3 protein: CASSLPWGEQGGYTF
V gene: TRBV30; J gene: TRBJ2-2; D gene: -; clone size: -; CDR3 DNA: TGTGCCTCCTCACCCTATAGCAACACCGGGGAGCTGTTTTTT; CDR3 protein: CASSPYSNTGELFF
V gene: TRBV28; J gene: TRBJ2-6; D gene: TRBD1; clone size: -; CDR3 DNA: TGTGCCAGCAGTCGTCCGGACAGGGAGATACTAGGGGGGGCCAACGTCCTGACTTTC; CDR3 protein: CASSRPDREILGGANVLTF
V gene: TRBV5-4; J gene: TRBJ1-1; D gene: -; clone size: -; CDR3 DNA: TGTGCCAGCAGCCTCGACCCGAGGAACACTGAAGCTTTCTTT; CDR3 protein: CASSLDPRNTEAFF
V gene: TRBV6-5; J gene: TRBJ2-7; D gene: -; clone size: -; CDR3 DNA: TGTGCCAGCAGTTACTTACGAAGCTCCTACGAGCAGTACTTC; CDR3 protein: CASSYLRSSYEQYF
V gene: TRBV3-1/TRBV3-2; J gene: TRBJ2-7; D gene: -; clone size: -; CDR3 DNA: TGTGCCAGCAGCCAAGGGCAGGGGCCCTACGAGCAGTACTTC; CDR3 protein: CASSQGQGPYEQYF
V gene: TRBV24-1; J gene: TRBJ2-5; D gene: -; clone size: -; CDR3 DNA: TGTGCCACCAGAGAGCAGGGGTCGGAGACCCAGTACTTC; CDR3 protein: CATREQGSETQYF
V gene: TRBV10-1; J gene: TRBJ2-2; D gene: TRBD1; clone size: once; CDR3 DNA: TGCGCCAGCAGTGTGAGGATGGGGACAGGGGGTACCGGGGAGCTGTTTTTT; CDR3 protein: CASSVRMGTGGTGELFF
V gene: TRBV3-1/TRBV3-2; J gene: TRBJ1-2; D gene: TRBD1; clone size: -; CDR3 DNA: TGTGCCAGCAGCCCCCAGGGGGCAAGGTATGGCTACACCTTC; CDR3 protein: CASSPQGARYGYTF
V gene: TRBV6-5; J gene: TRBJ2-7; D gene: -; clone size: -; CDR3 DNA: TGTGCCAGGTTCCCCCCGGGACAAAACGAGCAGTACTTC; CDR3 protein: CARFPPGQNEQYF
V gene: TRBV4-2; J gene: TRBJ1-1; D gene: -; clone size: -; CDR3 DNA: TGTGCCAGCAGCCAAGCCCAGGGCGGGGGCACTGAAGCTTTCTTT; CDR3 protein: CASSQAQGGGTEAFF
V gene: TRBV27; J gene: TRBJ1-2; D gene: -; clone size: -; CDR3 DNA: TGTGCCAGCAGTCTCACACAACCTAAGAGGGCTCGGAGGGCTAACTATGGCTACACCTTC; CDR3 protein: CASSLTQPKRARRANYGYTF
V gene: TRBV6-5; J gene: TRBJ1-2; D gene: -; clone size: -; CDR3 DNA: TGTGCCAGCAGGCACGGCAGTAACTATGGCTACACCTTC; CDR3 protein: CASRHGSNYGYTF
V gene: TRBV29-1; J gene: TRBJ2-7; D gene: -; clone size: -; CDR3 DNA: TGCAGCGTCGAACCCGGGTCAACCTACGAGCAGTACTTC; CDR3 protein: CSVEPGSTYEQYF
V gene: TRBV5-4; J gene: TRBJ2-2; D gene: TRBD2; clone size: -; CDR3 DNA: TGTGCCAGCAGCTTGCTCCGGGGGGCGAACACCGGGGAGCTGTTTTTT; CDR3 protein: CASSLLRGANTGELFF
V gene: TRBV28; J gene: TRBJ1-6; D gene: TRBD1; clone size: -; CDR3 DNA: TGTGCCAGCATTTACCGAACAGGGGGTAATTCACCCCTCCACTTT; CDR3 protein: CASIYRTGGNSPLHF
V gene: TRBV5-1; J gene: TRBJ2-5; D gene: TRBD1; clone size: -; CDR3 DNA: TGCGCCAGCAGCTTGTCCTCCACAGGGGGAAGGGAGACCCAGTACTTC; CDR3 protein: CASSLSSTGGRETQYF
V gene: TRBV24-1; J gene: TRBJ2-4; D gene: -; clone size: -; CDR3 DNA: TGTGCCACCAGTGACCGAAACATTCAGTACTTC; CDR3 protein: CATSDRNIQYF
V gene: TRBV29-1; J gene: TRBJ2-3; D gene: -; clone size: -; CDR3 DNA: TGCAGCGTTCCGGATGCCTCTAGGGATACGCAGTATTTT; CDR3 protein: CSVPDASRDTQYF
V gene: TRBV2; J gene: TRBJ2-5; D gene: -; clone size: -; CDR3 DNA: TGTGCCAGCAGTCTCAGGAGGATCGAAGAGACCCAGTACTTC; CDR3 protein: CASSLRRIEETQYF
V gene: TRBV18; J gene: TRBJ2-3; D gene: TRBD2; clone size: -; CDR3 DNA: TGTGCCAGCTCACCAGCGGGGCTAGCGGGCACAGATACGCAGTATTTT; CDR3 protein: CASSPAGLAGTDTQYF
V gene: TRBV6-5; J gene: TRBJ2-7; D gene: -; clone size: -; CDR3 DNA: TGTGCCAGCAGTTTGCAGTCGTCCTACGAGCAGTACTTC; CDR3 protein: CASSLQSSYEQYF
V gene: TRBV11-2; J gene: TRBJ1-1; D gene: -; clone size: few; CDR3 DNA: TGTGCCAGCAGCTTATTAGGCAGCTTGAACACTGAAGCTTTCTTT; CDR3 protein: CASSLLGSLNTEAFF
V gene: TRBV5-1; J gene: TRBJ1-2; D gene: TRBD1; clone size: -; CDR3 DNA: TGCGCCAGCAGCAAAACAGGGGAACGAGGTGGCTACACCTTC; CDR3 protein: CASSKTGERGGYTF
V gene: TRBV5-1; J gene: TRBJ2-2; D gene: -; clone size: -; CDR3 DNA: TGCGCCAGCAGGTCGGTAGGGACACCCAACACCGGGGAGCTGTTTTTT; CDR3 protein: CASRSVGTPNTGELFF
V gene: TRBV12-3/TRBV12-4; J gene: TRBJ1-2; D gene: TRBD1; clone size: -; CDR3 DNA: TGTGCCAGCAGCGCTAGCCGACAGGGTAGCTACACCTTC; CDR3 protein: CASSASRQGSYTF
V gene: TRBV18; J gene: TRBJ2-7; D gene: TRBD2; clone size: once; CDR3 DNA: TGTGCCAGCTCACCAATAGGCCTAGCGGGCGAGCAGTACTTC; CDR3 protein: CASSPIGLAGEQYF
V gene: TRBV5-1; J gene: TRBJ1-2; D gene: TRBD1; clone size: once; CDR3 DNA: TGCGCCAGCAGCTTCTCCGGGACAGCTTCTGATGGCTACACCTTC; CDR3 protein: CASSFSGTASDGYTF
V gene: TRBV7-9; J gene: TRBJ2-7; D gene: -; clone size: -; CDR3 DNA: TGTGCCAGCAGCTCCCAGGGTTACGAGCAGTACTTC; CDR3 protein: CASSSQGYEQYF
V gene: TRBV28; J gene: TRBJ2-7; D gene: TRBD1; clone size: -; CDR3 DNA: TGTGCCAGCAGTTTATTTCCCGGGACAGGGAACGAGCAGTACTTC; CDR3 protein: CASSLFPGTGNEQYF
V gene: TRBV5-1; J gene: TRBJ1-1; D gene: TRBD1; clone size: -; CDR3 DNA: TGCGCCAGCAGCTTGCTGACTTTAAACAGGGGAAAGAGCGCTGAAGCTTTCTTT; CDR3 protein: CASSLLTLNRGKSAEAFF
V gene: TRBV19; J gene: TRBJ1-1; D gene: -; clone size: -; CDR3 DNA: TGTGCCAGTAGTATTAGAGGGGGAAGCACTGAAGCTTTCTTT; CDR3 protein: CASSIRGGSTEAFF
V gene: TRBV18; J gene: TRBJ2-3; D gene: TRBD1; clone size: -; CDR3 DNA: TGTGCCAGCTCGCGTGTCGGACAGGGGGCAACAGATACGCAGTATTTT; CDR3 protein: CASSRVGQGATDTQYF
V gene: TRBV18; J gene: TRBJ1-1; D gene: -; clone size: -; CDR3 DNA: TGTGCCAGCTCACCAGGGGCTGAAGCTTTCTTT; CDR3 protein: CASSPGAEAFF